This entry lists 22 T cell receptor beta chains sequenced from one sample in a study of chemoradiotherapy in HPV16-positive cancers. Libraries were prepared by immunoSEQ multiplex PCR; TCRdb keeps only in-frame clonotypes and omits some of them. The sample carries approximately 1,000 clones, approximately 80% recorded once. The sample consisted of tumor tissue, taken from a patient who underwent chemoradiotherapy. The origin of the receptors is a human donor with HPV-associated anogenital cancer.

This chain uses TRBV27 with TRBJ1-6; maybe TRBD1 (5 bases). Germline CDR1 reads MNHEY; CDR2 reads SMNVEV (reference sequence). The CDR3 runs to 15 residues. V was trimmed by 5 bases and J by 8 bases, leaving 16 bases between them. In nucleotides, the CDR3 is TGTGCCAGCAGTCCTACACCGAAAGGGGATTCACCCCTCCACTTT. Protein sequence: CASSPTPKGDSPLHF.

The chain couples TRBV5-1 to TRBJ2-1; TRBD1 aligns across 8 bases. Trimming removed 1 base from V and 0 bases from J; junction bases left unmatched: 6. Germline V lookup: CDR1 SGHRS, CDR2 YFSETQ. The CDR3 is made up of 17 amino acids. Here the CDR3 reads CASSLLTGDLSYNEQFF. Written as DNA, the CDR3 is TGCGCCAGCAGCTTGCTGACAGGGGACCTCTCCTACAATGAGCAGTTCTTC.

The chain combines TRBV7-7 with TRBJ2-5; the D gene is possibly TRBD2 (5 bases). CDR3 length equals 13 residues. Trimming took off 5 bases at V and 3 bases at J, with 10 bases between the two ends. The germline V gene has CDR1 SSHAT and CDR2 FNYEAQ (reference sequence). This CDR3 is CASSQDFEETQYF. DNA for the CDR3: TGTGCCAGCAGCCAGGACTTCGAAGAGACCCAGTACTTC.

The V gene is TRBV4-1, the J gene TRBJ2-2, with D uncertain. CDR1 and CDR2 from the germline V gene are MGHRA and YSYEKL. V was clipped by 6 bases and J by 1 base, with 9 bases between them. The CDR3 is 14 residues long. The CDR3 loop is CASRFDENTGELFF. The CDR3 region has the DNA TGCGCCAGCAGGTTTGACGAGAACACCGGGGAGCTGTTTTTT.

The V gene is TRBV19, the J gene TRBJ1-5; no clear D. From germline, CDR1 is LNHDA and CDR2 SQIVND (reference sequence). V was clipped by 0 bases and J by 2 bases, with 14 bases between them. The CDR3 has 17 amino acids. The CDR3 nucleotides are TGTGCCAGTAGTATAGAAAGAGGGAGCTGGGGCAATCAGCCCCAGCATTTT. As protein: CASSIERGSWGNQPQHF. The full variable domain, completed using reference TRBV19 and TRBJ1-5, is DGGITQSPKYLFRKEGQNVTLSCEQNLNHDAMYWYRQDPGQGLRLIYYSQIVNDFQKGDIAEGYSVSREKKESFPLTVTSAQKNPTAFYLCASSIERGSWGNQPQHFGDGTRLSIL.

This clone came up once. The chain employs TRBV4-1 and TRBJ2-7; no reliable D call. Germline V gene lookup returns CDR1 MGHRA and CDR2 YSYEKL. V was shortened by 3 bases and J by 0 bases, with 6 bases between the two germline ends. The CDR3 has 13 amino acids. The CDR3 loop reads CASSQESSYEQYV. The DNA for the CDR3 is TGCGCCAGCAGCCAGGAGAGCTCCTACGAGCAGTACGTC.

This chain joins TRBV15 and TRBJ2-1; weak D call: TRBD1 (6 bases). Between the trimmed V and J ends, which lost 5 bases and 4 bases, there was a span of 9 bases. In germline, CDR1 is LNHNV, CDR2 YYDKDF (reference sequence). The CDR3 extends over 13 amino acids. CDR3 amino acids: CATSPRGYNEQFF. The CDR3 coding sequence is TGTGCCACCAGCCCCAGGGGTTACAATGAGCAGTTCTTC.

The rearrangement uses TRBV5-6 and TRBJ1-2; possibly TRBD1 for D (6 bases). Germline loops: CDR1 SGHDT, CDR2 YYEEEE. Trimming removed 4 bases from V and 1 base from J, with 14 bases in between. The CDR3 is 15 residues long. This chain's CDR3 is CASSLGTYVNYGYTF. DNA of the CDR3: TGTGCCAGCAGCCTCGGGACATATGTTAACTATGGCTACACCTTC.

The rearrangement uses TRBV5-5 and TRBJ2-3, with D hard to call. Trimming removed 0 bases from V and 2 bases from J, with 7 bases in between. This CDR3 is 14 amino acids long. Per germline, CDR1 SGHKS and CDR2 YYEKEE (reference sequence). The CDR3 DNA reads TGTGCCAGCAGCTTGGACGCCCACACAGATACGCAGTATTTT. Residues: CASSLDAHTDTQYF.

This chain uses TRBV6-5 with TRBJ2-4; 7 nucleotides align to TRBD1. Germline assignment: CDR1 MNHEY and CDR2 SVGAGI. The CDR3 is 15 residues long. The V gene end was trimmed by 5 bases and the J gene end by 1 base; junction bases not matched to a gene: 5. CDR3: CASSRQGSAKNIQYF. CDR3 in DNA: TGTGCCAGCAGTCGACAGGGAAGTGCCAAAAACATTCAGTACTTC.

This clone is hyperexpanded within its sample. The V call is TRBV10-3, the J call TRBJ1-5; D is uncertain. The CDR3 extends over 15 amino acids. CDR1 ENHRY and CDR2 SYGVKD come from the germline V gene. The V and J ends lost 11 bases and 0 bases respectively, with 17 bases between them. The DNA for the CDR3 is TGTGCCGCGGGGTACGACGTAAATAGCAATCAGCCCCAGCATTTT. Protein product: CAAGYDVNSNQPQHF.

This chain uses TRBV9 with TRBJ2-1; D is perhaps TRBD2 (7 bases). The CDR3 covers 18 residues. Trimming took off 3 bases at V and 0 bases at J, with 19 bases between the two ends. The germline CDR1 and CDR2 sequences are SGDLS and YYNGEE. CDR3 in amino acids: CASSAQGGGFSSYNEQFF. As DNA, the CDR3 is TGTGCCAGCAGCGCACAGGGCGGGGGATTTAGCTCCTACAATGAGCAGTTCTTC.

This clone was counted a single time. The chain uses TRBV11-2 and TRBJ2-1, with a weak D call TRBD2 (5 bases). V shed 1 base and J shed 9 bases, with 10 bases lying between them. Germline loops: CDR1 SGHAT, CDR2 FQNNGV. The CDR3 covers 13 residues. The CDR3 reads CASSLVLVGEQFF. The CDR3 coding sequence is TGTGCCAGCAGCTTAGTACTAGTGGGTGAGCAGTTCTTC.

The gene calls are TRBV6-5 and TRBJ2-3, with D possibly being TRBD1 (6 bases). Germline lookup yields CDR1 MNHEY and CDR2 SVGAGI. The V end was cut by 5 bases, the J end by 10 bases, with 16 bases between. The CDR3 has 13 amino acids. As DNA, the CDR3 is TGTGCCAGCAGTGCCCTGGACAGTGGAGCGCAGTATTTT. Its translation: CASSALDSGAQYF.

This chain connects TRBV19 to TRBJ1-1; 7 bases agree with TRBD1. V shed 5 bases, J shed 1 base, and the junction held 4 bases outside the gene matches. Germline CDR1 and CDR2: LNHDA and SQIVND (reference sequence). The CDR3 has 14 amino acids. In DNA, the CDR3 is TGTGCCAGTAGTGCCGGACAGGAGAACACTGAAGCTTTCTTT. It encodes CASSAGQENTEAFF.

The CDR3 DNA reads as TGTGCCAGCAGCCAACAGGGTGCCGGGCCCCAGCATTTT. It codes for CASSQQGAGPQHF. V and J are TRBV7-9 and TRBJ1-5, with D maybe TRBD1 (6 bases). The length of the CDR3 is 13 residues. V lost 5 bases to trimming and J lost 9 bases, with 14 bases between them. The germline V gene has CDR1 SEHNR and CDR2 FQNEAQ (reference sequence).

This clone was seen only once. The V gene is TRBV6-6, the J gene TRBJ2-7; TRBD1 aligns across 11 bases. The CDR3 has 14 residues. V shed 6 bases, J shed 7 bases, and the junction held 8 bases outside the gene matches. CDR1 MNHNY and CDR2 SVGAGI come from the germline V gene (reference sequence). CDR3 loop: CASSLGQGALEQYF. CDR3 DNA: TGTGCCAGCAGCCTAGGACAGGGGGCGCTTGAGCAGTACTTC.

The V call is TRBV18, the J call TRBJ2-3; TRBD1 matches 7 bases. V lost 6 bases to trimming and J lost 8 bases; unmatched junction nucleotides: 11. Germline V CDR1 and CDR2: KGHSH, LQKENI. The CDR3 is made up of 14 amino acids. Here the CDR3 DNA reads TGTGCCAGCTCCCAGGGACAGCCCCCAGTTACGCAGTATTTT. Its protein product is CASSQGQPPVTQYF. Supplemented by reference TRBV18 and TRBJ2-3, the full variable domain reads NAGVMQNPRHLVRRRGQEARLRCSPMKGHSHVYWYRQLPEEGLKFMVYLQKENIIDESGMPKERFSAEFPKEGPSILRIQQVVRGDSAAYFCASSQGQPPVTQYFGPGTRLTVL.

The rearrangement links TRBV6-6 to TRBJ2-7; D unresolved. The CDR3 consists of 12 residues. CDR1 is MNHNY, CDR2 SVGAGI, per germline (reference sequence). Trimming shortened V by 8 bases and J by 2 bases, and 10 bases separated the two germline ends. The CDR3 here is CASVDGTYEQYF. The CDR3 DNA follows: TGTGCCAGCGTGGACGGTACCTACGAGCAGTACTTC.

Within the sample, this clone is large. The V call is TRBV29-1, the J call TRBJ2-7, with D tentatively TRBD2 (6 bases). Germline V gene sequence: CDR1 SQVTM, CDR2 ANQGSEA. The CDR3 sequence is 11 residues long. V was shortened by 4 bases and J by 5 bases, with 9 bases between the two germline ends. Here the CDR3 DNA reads TGCAGCGTTGGGGGGGTTAACGAGCAGTACTTC. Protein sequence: CSVGGVNEQYF.

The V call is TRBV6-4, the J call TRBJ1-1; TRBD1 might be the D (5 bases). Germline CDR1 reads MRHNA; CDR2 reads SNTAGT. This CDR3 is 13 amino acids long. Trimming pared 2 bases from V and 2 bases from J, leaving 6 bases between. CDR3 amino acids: CASSDRDNTEAFF. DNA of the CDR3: TGTGCCAGCAGTGACCGGGACAACACTGAAGCTTTCTTT.

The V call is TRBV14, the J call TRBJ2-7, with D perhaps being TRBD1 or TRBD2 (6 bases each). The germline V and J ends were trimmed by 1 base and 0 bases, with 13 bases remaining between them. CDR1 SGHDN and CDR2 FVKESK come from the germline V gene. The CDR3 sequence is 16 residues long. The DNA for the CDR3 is TGTGCCAGCAGCCAAGGAGGGGGGTCCCTCTCCTACGAGCAGTACTTC. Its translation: CASSQGGGSLSYEQYF.